These T cell receptor beta chains were read from a single sample in a study of T cell responses to AZD1222 COVID-19 vaccine. TCRdb's table, derived via immunoSEQ multiplex PCR, lists solely in-frame clones and lacks some. The sample consists of about 180,000 clones, 90% to 95% of them appearing once. The material sequenced was peripheral blood, taken 28 days after the second AZD1222 dose. The source is an adult who received the AZD1222 COVID-19 vaccine. The CDR3 runs from the conserved cysteine through the conserved F or W. A D gene is named only where the DNA matches it firmly. For some rows the clone size is stated as once, few or many, or as a class when expanded; others skip it.

>-|-|TRBV15|TRBJ1-4
TGTGCCACCAGGCTTCCCTCGGGGGGAGCTAATGAAAAACTGTTTTTT
CATRLPSGGANEKLFF
>TRBD1|-|TRBV6-2/TRBV6-3|TRBJ2-1
TGTGCCAGCAGTTCCTGGGGACAGGGGAATGAGCAGTTCTTC
CASSSWGQGNEQFF
>TRBD2|-|TRBV2|TRBJ2-1
TGTGCCAGCAGTGGGCTAGCGGGAGTCAATGAGCAGTTCTTC
CASSGLAGVNEQFF
>TRBD1|-|TRBV2|TRBJ1-6
TGTGCCAAGCATTTGTTCGGGACAGCGAATTCACCCCTCCACTTT
CAKHLFGTANSPLHF
>TRBD1|-|TRBV4-3|TRBJ2-3
TGCGCCAGCAGCCAAAACAGGGGGGACACAGATACGCAGTATTTT
CASSQNRGDTDTQYF
>-|-|TRBV1|TRBJ2-3
TGCACCAGCAGCCCCTCCGGGACTGGAAGCACAGATACGCAGTATTTT
CTSSPSGTGSTDTQYF
>TRBD2|-|TRBV7-9|TRBJ2-5
TGTGCCAGCAGCTGGAGGGGCGGGGGGCCAGAGACCCAGTACTTC
CASSWRGGGPETQYF
>-|-|TRBV19|TRBJ1-5
TGTGCCAGTAGTATGACGGCCAATCAGCCCCAGCATTTT
CASSMTANQPQHF
>TRBD2|-|TRBV3-1/TRBV3-2|TRBJ2-7
TGTGCCAGCAGCCAAGGACTAGCGGAGGGCTACGAGCAGTACTTC
CASSQGLAEGYEQYF
>-|-|TRBV4-3|TRBJ1-3
TGCGCCAGCAGCCACAACTACGATTTCGGAAACACCATATATTTT
CASSHNYDFGNTIYF
>-|-|TRBV7-2|TRBJ2-1
TGTGCCAGCAGCTCTAGTAGTGGCTCCTACAATGAGCAGTTCTTC
CASSSSSGSYNEQFF
>TRBD1|once|TRBV6-5|TRBJ1-2
TGTGCCAGCAGCTTCCAACAGGGGAACTATGGCTACACCTTC
CASSFQQGNYGYTF
>-|-|TRBV5-6|TRBJ1-1
TGTGCCAGCAGCTTGGCAGGGGCGAACACTGAAGCTTTCTTT
CASSLAGANTEAFF
>-|-|TRBV12-3/TRBV12-4|TRBJ1-1
TGTGCCAGCACCAACAGGGCTGGGACTGAAGCTTTCTTT
CASTNRAGTEAFF
>-|-|TRBV5-1|TRBJ1-1
TGCGCCAGCGTCCTCGGGACGGAAAGAACTGAAGCTTTCTTT
CASVLGTERTEAFF
>-|-|TRBV28|TRBJ1-4
TGTGCCAGCAGTTTCGGAGACAGATCCAATGAAAAACTGTTTTTT
CASSFGDRSNEKLFF
>TRBD1|-|TRBV11-3|TRBJ2-2
TGTGCCAGCAACCAGGACAGGGTCCGTGGTAAAACGACCGGGGAGCTGTTTTTT
CASNQDRVRGKTTGELFF
>TRBD2|-|TRBV3-1/TRBV3-2|TRBJ2-3
TGTGCCAGCAGCCAAGATCTAGCGGGCGTTACCACAGATACGCAGTATTTT
CASSQDLAGVTTDTQYF
>-|-|TRBV7-2|TRBJ2-6
TGTGCCAGCAGCTTAGGAGGGTCTGGGGCCAACGTCCTGACTTTC
CASSLGGSGANVLTF
>-|-|TRBV28|TRBJ1-2
TGTGCCAGCAGTTTGCCGGGTTTCTATGGCTACACCTTC
CASSLPGFYGYTF
>TRBD1|-|TRBV5-6|TRBJ2-7
TGTGCCAGCAGCTTGTACGGGACAGGGGGCTCCTACGAGCAGTACTTC
CASSLYGTGGSYEQYF
>-|-|TRBV3-1/TRBV3-2|TRBJ1-5
TGTGCCAGCAGCCAAGCTGTAAGACAGCCCCAGCATTTT
CASSQAVRQPQHF
>TRBD1|-|TRBV7-2|TRBJ2-5
TGTGCCAGCAGCTTCGGGACAGTAAAAGAGACCCAGTACTTC
CASSFGTVKETQYF
>-|-|TRBV5-1|TRBJ1-3
TGCGCCAGCAGCTTGGAGGTTGGCGGATGGAGCTCTGGAAACACCATATATTTT
CASSLEVGGWSSGNTIYF
>TRBD1|-|TRBV11-3|TRBJ1-1
TGTGCCAGCAGCCTGGGACAGGTCATCACTGAAGCTTTCTTT
CASSLGQVITEAFF
>TRBD1|-|TRBV27|TRBJ1-2
TGTGCCAGCAGAACTAATAACAGGGGAAATGTCTATGGCTACACCTTC
CASRTNNRGNVYGYTF
>TRBD1|-|TRBV6-5|TRBJ1-1
TGTGCCAGCAAACAGGACAGGTTGAACACTGAAGCTTTCTTT
CASKQDRLNTEAFF
>TRBD1|-|TRBV5-4|TRBJ2-1
TGTGCCAGCAGCTCCGGGAAGGGGGCATTCTACAATGAGCAGTTCTTC
CASSSGKGAFYNEQFF
>-|-|TRBV6-5|TRBJ1-5
TGTGCCAGCAGTTACTCGCTTTCGGACAATCAGCCCCAGCATTTT
CASSYSLSDNQPQHF
>-|-|TRBV2|TRBJ2-3
TGTGCCAGCAGTGAAGGGGTCTCGGCAGATACGCAGTATTTT
CASSEGVSADTQYF
>-|-|TRBV6-5|TRBJ1-2
TGTGCCAGCAGTTACTCGACTTCAGGGTTCTATGGCTACACCTTC
CASSYSTSGFYGYTF
>-|-|TRBV5-1|TRBJ2-2
TGCGCCAGCAGCATATTGGGAACCGGGGAGCTGTTTTTT
CASSILGTGELFF
>-|-|TRBV12-3/TRBV12-4|TRBJ2-7
TGTGCCAGCAGTTCCTCGGCAGGGCCCCGGCAGTACTTC
CASSSSAGPRQYF